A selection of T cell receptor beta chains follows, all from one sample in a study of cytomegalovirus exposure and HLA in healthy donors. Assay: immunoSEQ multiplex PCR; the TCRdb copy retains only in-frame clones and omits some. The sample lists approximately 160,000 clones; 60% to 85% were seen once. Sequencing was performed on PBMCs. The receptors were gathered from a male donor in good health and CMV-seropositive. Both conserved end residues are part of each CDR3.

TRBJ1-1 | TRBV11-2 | CASTLRVTNTEAFF
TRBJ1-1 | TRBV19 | CASSIGQGLGGAFF
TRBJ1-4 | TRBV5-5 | CASSFRVATNEKLFF
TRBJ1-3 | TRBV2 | CASNLVSRGFSGNTIYF
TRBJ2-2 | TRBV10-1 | CASSGGAGELFF
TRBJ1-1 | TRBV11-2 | CASSLDLNTEAFF
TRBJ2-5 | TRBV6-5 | CASTDSTGETQYF
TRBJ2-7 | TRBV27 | CASSPSEGYEQYF
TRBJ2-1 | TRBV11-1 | CASSLLGQGHYNEQFF
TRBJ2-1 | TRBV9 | CASSAQGVNEQFF
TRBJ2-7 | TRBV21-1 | CASSNRLAGGTYEQYF
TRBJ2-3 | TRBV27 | CASSLLTTRRTDTQYF
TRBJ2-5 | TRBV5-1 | CASSLGLGAQETQYF
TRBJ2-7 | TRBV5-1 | CASSFDRVRSYEQYF
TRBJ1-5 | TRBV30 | CAWTPQGIGNQPQHF
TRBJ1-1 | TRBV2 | CASAMLMNTEAFF
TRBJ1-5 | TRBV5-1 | CASSLGTGNGQPQHF
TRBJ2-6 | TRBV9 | CASSVARGGYASGANVLTF
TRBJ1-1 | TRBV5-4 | CASRVGGGEAFF
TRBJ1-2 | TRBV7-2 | CASSLGNWRNTNYGYTF
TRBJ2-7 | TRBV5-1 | CASSLTALDSYEQYF
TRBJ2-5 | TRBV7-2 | CASSSTVQETQYF
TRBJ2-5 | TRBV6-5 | CASSTRAGGETQYF
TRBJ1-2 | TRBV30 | CAWSAGTGPFYGYTF
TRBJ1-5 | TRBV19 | CASSLGAGMQPQHF
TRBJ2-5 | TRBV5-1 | CASSPRGASQETQYF
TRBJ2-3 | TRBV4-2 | CASSQVRSGGRDTQYF
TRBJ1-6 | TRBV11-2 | CASKKGQGNSPLHF
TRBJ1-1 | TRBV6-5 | CASSLNLNTEAFF
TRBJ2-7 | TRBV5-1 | CASSPDRDRSYEQYF
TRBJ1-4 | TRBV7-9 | CASSLGTGEGKLFF
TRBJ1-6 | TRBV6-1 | CATLTGGNSPLHF
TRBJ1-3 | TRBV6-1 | CASSESPGNTIYF
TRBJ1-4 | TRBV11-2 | CASSPSRGLEEKLFF
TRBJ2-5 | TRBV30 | CAWSVIGGQETQYF
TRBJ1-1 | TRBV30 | CAGGWGQGREAFF
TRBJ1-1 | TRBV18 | CASSAGQGSTEAFF
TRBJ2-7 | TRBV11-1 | CASSRQGASYEQYF
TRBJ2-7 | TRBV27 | CASSLRPGGTGSAEQYF
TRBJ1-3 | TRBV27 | CASSALGSGGNTIYF
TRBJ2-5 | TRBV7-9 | CASSFQGQETQYF
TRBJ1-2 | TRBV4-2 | CASSQGQVDNRGYTF
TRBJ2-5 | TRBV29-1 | CSVEGTSGDETQYF
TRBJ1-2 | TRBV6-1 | CASNPTGGASGYTF
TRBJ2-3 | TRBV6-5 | CASSYPRTGGTDTQYF
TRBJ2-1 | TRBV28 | CASISGERYNEQFF
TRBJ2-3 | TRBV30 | CAWSANRELDTQYF
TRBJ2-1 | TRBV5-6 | CGGHEQFF
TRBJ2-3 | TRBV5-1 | CASSLEGFTDTQYF
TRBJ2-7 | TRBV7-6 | CASSLASSYEQYF
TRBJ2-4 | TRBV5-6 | CASSWGGAKNIQYF
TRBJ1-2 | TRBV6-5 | CASSWAPIHGYTF
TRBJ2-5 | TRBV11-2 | CASSLASGGETQYF
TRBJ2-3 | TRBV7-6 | CASSLARGQSTDTQYF